In this sample, the clone carrying this TCR beta chain turned up many times. The antigen is unknown. These data originate in a study of response to subunit inactivated influenza vaccine. Study findings and constraints: Authors suggested each seasonal flu vaccination may recruit only limited numbers of new T cells.

MiXCR, applied by TCRdb to the RT-PCR reads, yields one record per CDR3 protein. The sample has more than 700,000 distinct CDR3 sequences; about 20% are singletons. The V and J ends lost 7 bases and 7 bases respectively, with 19 bases between them. The CDR3 has 13 amino acids. Germline CDR1 reads DFQATT; CDR2 reads SNEGSKA (reference sequence). The J gene is TRBJ1-2, the V gene TRBV20-1; D possibly corresponds to TRBD1 (5 bases). Source: PBMCs from blood, taken 4 to 6 days after vaccination. The clonotype comes from a man in his fifties who received an inactivated influenza vaccine. The CDR3 is CSVAEAGWTGYTF. In DNA form, the CDR3 reads TGCAGTGTCGCGGAGGCAGGGTGGACTGGCTACACCTTC.